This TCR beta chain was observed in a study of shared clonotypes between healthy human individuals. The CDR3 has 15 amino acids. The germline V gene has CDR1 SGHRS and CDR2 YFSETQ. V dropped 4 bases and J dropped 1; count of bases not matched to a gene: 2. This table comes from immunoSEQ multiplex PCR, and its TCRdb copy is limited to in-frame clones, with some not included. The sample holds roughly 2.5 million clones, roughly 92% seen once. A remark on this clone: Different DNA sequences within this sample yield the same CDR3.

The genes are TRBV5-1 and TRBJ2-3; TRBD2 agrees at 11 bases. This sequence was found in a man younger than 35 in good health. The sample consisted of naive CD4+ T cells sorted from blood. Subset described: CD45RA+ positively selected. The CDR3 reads CASSPTSGGTDTQYF. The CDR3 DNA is TGCGCCAGCAGCCCGACTAGCGGGGGCACAGATACGCAGTATTTT.